One sample yielded the 20 T cell receptor beta chains listed below, sequenced in a study of blood T cell repertoires in COVID-19. Here immunoSEQ multiplex PCR was the method, and the copy in TCRdb shows in-frame clones only, minus some. Of some 400,000 clones listed, about 87% are singletons. The sequenced sample consisted of peripheral blood. Receptor source: a woman in her thirties with COVID-19, enrolled during active disease.

The genes are TRBV9 and TRBJ1-4; D is unclear. CDR3 length: 14 residues. Trimming took off 1 base at V and 6 bases at J, with 10 bases between the two ends. Germline V gene sequence: CDR1 SGDLS, CDR2 YYNGEE. The CDR3 nucleotides are TGTGCCAGCAGCGTAACGCCACGGGATGAAAAACTGTTTTTT. It translates to CASSVTPRDEKLFF.

The chain is built from TRBV5-4 and TRBJ2-5; D not certain. V was shortened by 4 bases and J by 4 bases, with 11 bases between the two germline ends. Germline CDR1 SGHNT, CDR2 YYREEE (reference sequence). This CDR3 spans 13 amino acids. As DNA, the CDR3 is TGTGCCAGCAGCCGCTTTCTAGGAGAGACCCAGTACTTC. Its translation is CASSRFLGETQYF.

This chain connects TRBV6-5 to TRBJ1-1; weak D call: TRBD1 (5 bases). Germline values: CDR1 MNHEY, CDR2 SVGAGI. With 3 bases removed from V and 5 bases from J, the gap between germline ends came to 10 bases. CDR3 length: 13 residues. The CDR3 coding sequence is TGTGCCAGCAGTTATCTCGGGGGTACTGAAGCTTTCTTT. This sequence encodes CASSYLGGTEAFF.

This clone has just one count. The chain uses TRBV19 and TRBJ1-2, with D hard to call. CDR1 is LNHDA and CDR2 is SQIVND in the germline V gene (reference sequence). The CDR3 is 13 amino acids. Trimming shortened V by 4 bases and J by 4 bases, and 10 bases separated the two germline ends. The CDR3 region is CASSSGVPYGYTF. The CDR3 DNA is TGTGCCAGTAGTAGCGGGGTTCCCTATGGCTACACCTTC.

V gene TRBV5-1 combines with J gene TRBJ1-1; 9 bases are shared with TRBD1. CDR1 and CDR2 from the germline V gene are SGHRS and YFSETQ. CDR3 length equals 13 residues. V shed 4 bases, J shed 4 bases, and the junction held 2 bases outside the gene matches. The CDR3, as DNA: TGCGCCAGCAGCCTACAGGGGGCCACTGAAGCTTTCTTT. It encodes CASSLQGATEAFF.

V is TRBV3-1 (or the pseudogene TRBV3-2) and J is TRBJ2-2; TRBD2 might be the D (6 bases). The germline gives CDR1 LGHDT, CDR2 YNNKEL (reference sequence). This CDR3 comprises 14 residues. The V gene lost 8 bases and the J gene lost 4 bases, with 14 bases spanning the gap. The CDR3 region is CASSLARTTGELFF. The CDR3 region has the DNA TGTGCCAGCTCGCTAGCGCGAACCACCGGGGAGCTGTTTTTT.

The chain links TRBV5-5 to TRBJ2-7; 8 bases line up with TRBD2. The CDR3 has 15 amino acids. The germline V gene encodes CDR1 SGHKS and CDR2 YYEKEE (reference sequence). Trimming removed 4 bases from V and 3 bases from J; junction bases left unmatched: 9. The CDR3, as DNA: TGTGCCAGCAGCGTCCGAGCGCTAGCGGGCTACGAGCAGTACTTC. Translating it yields CASSVRALAGYEQYF.

The chain joins TRBV28 to TRBJ2-7; TRBD1 might be the D (6 bases). The CDR3 consists of 17 residues. Germline V CDR1 and CDR2: MDHEN, SYDVKM. V was shortened by 1 base and J by 0 bases, with 16 bases between the two germline ends. The DNA of the CDR3 is TGTGCCAGCAGTTTATTCCCCACAGGGATACTCTCCTACGAGCAGTACTTC. Translation gives CASSLFPTGILSYEQYF.

The J gene is TRBJ2-5, the V gene TRBV5-8; 11 nucleotides agree with TRBD2. Germline CDR1 is SGHTS and CDR2 is YDEGEE. V lost 2 bases, J lost 3 bases, and 6 bases stayed unmatched. The CDR3 is 16 amino acids. The CDR3 region has the DNA TGTGCCAGCAGCTTTGGAACTAGCGGGAGTAAAGAGACCCAGTACTTC. Protein sequence: CASSFGTSGSKETQYF. Drawing the rest from reference TRBV5-8 and TRBJ2-5, the complete variable domain is EAGVTQSPTHLIKTRGQQATLRCSPISGHTSVYWYQQALGLGLQFLLWYDEGEERNRGNFPPRFSGRQFPNYSSELNVNALELEDSALYLCASSFGTSGSKETQYFGPGTRLLVL.

CDR3 residues: CASSPQFAHSGANVLTF. The CDR3 nucleotides are TGTGCCAGCAGCCCACAGTTCGCCCACTCTGGGGCCAACGTCCTGACTTTC. The chain has TRBV7-9 and TRBJ2-6; D is uncertain. The CDR3 is made up of 17 amino acids. The germline V gene encodes CDR1 SEHNR and CDR2 FQNEAQ (reference sequence). V was trimmed by 5 bases and J by 0 bases, leaving 14 bases between them. Using reference TRBV7-9 and TRBJ2-6 for the parts outside the CDR3, the full variable domain is DTGVSQNPRHKITKRGQNVTFRCDPISEHNRLYWYRQTLGQGPEFLTYFQNEAQLEKSRLLSDRFSAERPKGSFSTLEIQRTEQGDSAMYLCASSPQFAHSGANVLTFGAGSRLTVL.

V is TRBV14 and J is TRBJ1-5; 8 bases fit TRBD1. The ends lost 0 bases at V and 6 bases at J; junction bases unmatched: 7. The germline V gene has CDR1 SGHDN and CDR2 FVKESK. The CDR3 consists of 16 residues. The CDR3 DNA reads as TGTGCCAGCAGCCAAGACAGGGGGCCAGGGCGTCAGCCCCAGCATTTT. This sequence encodes CASSQDRGPGRQPQHF. Full variable domain (outside the CDR3, taken from reference TRBV14 and TRBJ1-5): EAGVTQFPSHSVIEKGQTVTLRCDPISGHDNLYWYRRVMGKEIKFLLHFVKESKQDESGMPNNRFLAERTGGTYSTLKVQPAELEDSGVYFCASSQDRGPGRQPQHFGDGTRLSIL.

V is TRBV4-3 and J is TRBJ2-3, with 9 bases matching TRBD1. The V gene end was trimmed by 4 bases and the J gene end by 3 bases; junction bases not matched to a gene: 5. Germline CDR1 and CDR2: LGHNA and YSLEER. The CDR3 extends over 15 amino acids. CDR3 loop: CASSLSGTGTDTQYF. For the CDR3, the DNA is TGCGCCAGCAGCCTCTCTGGGACAGGGACAGATACGCAGTATTTT.

The chain recombines TRBV11-3 with TRBJ2-1; possibly TRBD2 for D (5 bases). The CDR3 is made up of 12 amino acids. Trimming shortened V by 8 bases and J by 1 base, and 6 bases separated the two germline ends. Germline V CDR1 and CDR2: SGHNT, YENEEA. CDR3 in amino acids: CASGSSYNEQFF. The CDR3 DNA is TGTGCCAGCGGGAGTTCCTACAATGAGCAGTTCTTC.

V usage is TRBV2 and J usage is TRBJ2-5; the D gene is possibly TRBD2 (5 bases). V was trimmed by 11 bases and J by 4 bases, leaving 11 bases between them. CDR1 and CDR2 from the germline V gene are SNHLY and FYNNEI. The CDR3 spans 11 residues. The CDR3 reads CAGGVGETQYF. In DNA, the CDR3 is TGTGCCGGAGGCGTTGGAGAGACCCAGTACTTC.

This chain links TRBV11-2 with TRBJ2-1, with a weak D call TRBD2 (6 bases). CDR1 and CDR2 (germline): SGHAT, FQNNGV. This CDR3 is 16 amino acids long. V was trimmed by 0 bases and J by 7 bases, leaving 16 bases between them. CDR3 sequence: CASSLEFGGSGNEQFF. The DNA of the CDR3 is TGTGCCAGCAGCTTAGAATTTGGAGGGAGCGGGAATGAGCAGTTCTTC.

V usage is TRBV18 and J usage is TRBJ1-2, with 7 bases identical to TRBD1. This CDR3 is 16 amino acids long. From germline, CDR1 is KGHSH and CDR2 LQKENI. Trimming took 5 bases from V and 6 from J; bases not matched to a gene: 15. CDR3 nucleotide sequence: TGTGCCAGCTCAACGTTATCCGACGACAGGGCGGATGGCTACACCTTC. Its protein product is CASSTLSDDRADGYTF. Combining the CDR3 with reference TRBV18 and TRBJ1-2 gives the whole variable domain NAGVMQNPRHLVRRRGQEARLRCSPMKGHSHVYWYRQLPEEGLKFMVYLQKENIIDESGMPKERFSAEFPKEGPSILRIQQVVRGDSAAYFCASSTLSDDRADGYTFGSGTRLTVV.

This chain uses TRBV20-1 with TRBJ1-5; tentatively, D is TRBD1 (5 bases). V lost 3 bases to trimming and J lost 4 bases, with 10 bases between them. Germline V gene sequence: CDR1 DFQATT, CDR2 SNEGSKA (reference sequence). This CDR3 has 13 amino acids. CDR3 DNA sequence: TGCAGTGCTAGTGGTGGGGCGAATCAGCCCCAGCATTTT. Translating gives CSASGGANQPQHF.

The chain links TRBV2 to TRBJ2-5, with TRBD2 matching over 10 bases. The junction had 2 bases not matched to a gene; V was cut back by 6 bases and J by 4 bases. Germline V gene data show CDR1 as SNHLY and CDR2 as FYNNEI. The CDR3 is 13 amino acids. CDR3 DNA sequence: TGTGCCAGCAGGGGACTAGCGAGAGAGACCCAGTACTTC. Its translation is CASRGLARETQYF. Drawing the rest from reference TRBV2 and TRBJ2-5, the complete variable domain is EPEVTQTPSHQVTQMGQEVILRCVPISNHLYFYWYRQILGQKVEFLVSFYNNEISEKSEIFDDQFSVERPDGSNFTLKIRSTKLEDSAMYFCASRGLARETQYFGPGTRLLVL.

This chain uses TRBV6-5 with TRBJ2-7; D call uncertain. The CDR3 sequence is 11 residues long. Trimming removed 7 bases from V and 3 bases from J, with 7 bases in between. Germline V gene sequence: CDR1 MNHEY, CDR2 SVGAGI. CDR3 sequence (DNA): TGTGCCAGCAAGTACGGCTACGAGCAGTACTTC. Translation gives CASKYGYEQYF.

V is TRBV5-1 and J is TRBJ1-1; D is unresolved. V lost 2 bases and J 3 bases, leaving 8 bases between the germline ends. The V gene's germline CDR1 is SGHRS and CDR2 YFSETQ. There are 13 residues in the CDR3. The CDR3 DNA sequence: TGCGCCAGCAGCTTTAAAGACTACACTGAAGCTTTCTTT. Its protein product is CASSFKDYTEAFF.